These 8 T cell receptor beta chains came from one sample sequenced in a study of radiation and T cells in renal cell carcinoma (dated by TCRdb to the early 2020s). Library construction relied on the immunoSEQ multiplex PCR assay. TCRdb holds this immuneACCESS table with in-frame rearrangements only. Some clones are missing; in checked studies, unresolved V genes explain under half, and the rest has no known cause. Within this sample are about 150,000 clones, with 87% of them counted one time only. The biggest ten clones account for about an eighth of the sample. This specimen's time point label, interpreted: blood 2 weeks post-SBRT. In the paper's terms, the treatment or condition label means: 15 Gy SBRT to primary tumor, nephrectomy 4 weeks later. The specimen comprised blood, sampled from a patient whose treatment included radiotherapy and nephrectomy. Receptor source: a woman in her forties or fifties with renal cell carcinoma.

V usage is TRBV4-2 and J usage is TRBJ1-4; D might be TRBD1 (5 bases). V was pared by 4 bases and J by 1 base, with 10 bases between. Germline loops: CDR1 LGHNA, CDR2 YNFKEQ. This CDR3 comprises 15 residues. The CDR3 coding sequence is TGTGCCAGCAGCCCGAGACAGCAAACTAATGAAAAACTGTTTTTT. As protein: CASSPRQQTNEKLFF.

The chain recombines TRBV29-1 with TRBJ2-5; weak D call: TRBD2 (7 bases). The CDR3 is 15 amino acids. Germline CDR1 and CDR2: SQVTM and ANQGSEA. Trimming took off 4 bases at V and 7 bases at J, with 22 bases between the two ends. The DNA of the CDR3 is TGCAGCGTTGTTAGCGGCGGGGGAGCCAGGGGGACCCAGTACTTC. Amino acids: CSVVSGGGARGTQYF.

This sequence joins TRBV6-1 and TRBJ1-1; no firm D call. The CDR3 length is 11 residues. The V gene's germline CDR1 is MNHNS and CDR2 SASEGT. Trimming took 5 bases from V and 5 from J, leaving 6 bases between them. CDR3 coding DNA: TGTGCCAGCAGTTCTAAAACTGAAGCTTTCTTT. Amino acid sequence: CASSSKTEAFF.

The chain links TRBV5-1 to TRBJ2-3; 8 bases map to TRBD2. This CDR3 spans 14 amino acids. Germline CDR1 is SGHRS and CDR2 is YFSETQ. The J segment lost 6 bases and the V segment lost 3 bases, leaving 6 bases of the junction unmatched. The CDR3 loop reads CASSYSGEEDTQYF. In DNA, the CDR3 is TGCGCCAGCAGCTATAGCGGGGAGGAGGATACGCAGTATTTT.

This clone was counted between two and nine times. The genes are TRBV4-3 and TRBJ2-7; D remains unclear. Germline lookup yields CDR1 LGHNA and CDR2 YSLEER. Trimming took 5 bases from V and 1 from J, leaving 12 bases between them. This CDR3 is built from 14 residues. The CDR3 nucleotides read TGCGCCAGCAGCTCTCAGTACACGTCCTACGAGCAGTACTTC. It specifies CASSSQYTSYEQYF.

This clone was observed once. The chain couples TRBV5-4 to TRBJ2-5, with 10 bases matching TRBD2. Germline V lookup: CDR1 SGHNT, CDR2 YYREEE (reference sequence). Trimming took 4 bases from V and 1 from J; bases not matched to a gene: 4. The CDR3 sequence is 15 residues long. CDR3 loop: CASSRSGGFQETQYF. CDR3 DNA sequence: TGTGCCAGCAGCCGTAGCGGGGGGTTCCAAGAGACCCAGTACTTC.

This clone was recorded only once. The chain links TRBV4-1 to TRBJ2-4; the match to TRBD2 covers 8 bases. CDR1 and CDR2 (germline): MGHRA, YSYEKL. Trimming at V came to 4 bases and at J to 1 base, leaving 12 bases not matched to a gene. The CDR3 runs to 18 residues. This chain's CDR3 is CASSPDRGASGAKNIQYF. CDR3 in DNA: TGCGCCAGCAGCCCGGACCGCGGCGCTAGCGGGGCCAAAAACATTCAGTACTTC.

The rearrangement uses TRBV5-1 and TRBJ2-5; D possibly corresponds to TRBD2 (6 bases). The CDR3 contains 16 residues. The V and J ends lost 1 base and 4 bases respectively, with 17 bases between them. Germline CDR1 SGHRS, CDR2 YFSETQ. CDR3 sequence (DNA): TGCGCCAGCAGCTTGACCCCAGGGTTGGGAGGAGAGACCCAGTACTTC. Protein sequence: CASSLTPGLGGETQYF.